The rows below give T cell receptor beta chains drawn from one sample of a study of cytomegalovirus exposure and HLA in healthy donors. This table comes from immunoSEQ multiplex PCR, and its TCRdb copy is limited to in-frame clones, with some not included. Counted here are 150,000 to 200,000 clones, 65% to 80% occurring once; the ten biggest clones make up approximately 5%. Specimen: PBMCs. The receptors stem from a man aged 18 to 30 in good health and CMV-seropositive. The CDR3 runs from the conserved cysteine through the conserved F or W. D genes are given only for firm matches. A row's size may be missing; if present it is once, few, many or a size class.

d_call	clone_size	v_call	j_call	cdr3_aa	cdr3_nt
.	once	TRBV20-1	TRBJ1-2	CSARWGGGYTF	TGCAGTGCTAGATGGGGAGGTGGCTACACCTTC
TRBD1	.	TRBV27	TRBJ2-1	CASSSTGVEQFF	TGTGCCAGCAGTTCGACAGGGGTCGAGCAGTTCTTC
TRBD1	.	TRBV6-6	TRBJ1-5	CASSYSPGQGGPQHF	TGTGCCAGCAGTTACTCGCCGGGACAGGGTGGGCCCCAGCATTTT
TRBD1	.	TRBV7-8	TRBJ1-5	CASSLIGQGVFNQPQHF	TGTGCCAGCAGCTTAATAGGGCAGGGGGTCTTCAATCAGCCCCAGCATTTT
.	few	TRBV27	TRBJ2-5	CASSQGSTGETQYF	TGTGCCAGCAGCCAGGGATCCACGGGAGAGACCCAGTACTTC
.	.	TRBV7-6	TRBJ1-3	CASSLNPQIVSGNTIYF	TGTGCCAGCAGCTTAAATCCCCAAATAGTTTCTGGAAACACCATATATTTT
TRBD2	.	TRBV19	TRBJ2-3	CASSPRRSGRIKSTDTQYF	TGTGCCAGTAGCCCCAGGAGGAGCGGGAGAATAAAAAGCACAGATACGCAGTATTTT
.	.	TRBV2	TRBJ2-2	CASSISGRYTGELFF	TGTGCCAGCAGTATCAGTGGGCGTTACACCGGGGAGCTGTTTTTT
.	few	TRBV27	TRBJ1-1	CASSFYMNTEAFF	TGTGCCAGCAGTTTTTACATGAACACTGAAGCTTTCTTT
.	few	TRBV30	TRBJ1-2	CAWSTGSNYGYTF	TGTGCCTGGAGTACAGGCTCTAACTATGGCTACACCTTC
TRBD1	few	TRBV7-9	TRBJ2-5	CASSPGTVVQETQYF	TGTGCCAGCAGCCCCGGGACAGTGGTCCAGGAGACCCAGTACTTC
.	few	TRBV27	TRBJ1-2	CASSPRTTPWVNYGYTF	TGTGCCAGCAGTCCCCGGACTACCCCTTGGGTTAACTATGGCTACACCTTC
.	few	TRBV11-3	TRBJ2-3	CASSSRAYYEPQYF	TGTGCCAGCAGCTCGCGGGCCTACTACGAGCCGCAGTATTTT
TRBD1	.	TRBV30	TRBJ2-1	CAWSAPGGEDEQFF	TGTGCCTGGAGTGCGCCAGGGGGAGAGGATGAGCAGTTCTTC
TRBD1	.	TRBV5-1	TRBJ1-6	CASSRVGGQGNAPLHF	TGCGCCAGCAGCAGAGTTGGCGGACAGGGGAATGCACCCCTCCACTTT
TRBD2	.	TRBV7-4	TRBJ2-1	CASSRGTSGKYWHLKYNEQFF	TGTGCCAGCAGCAGAGGGACTAGCGGGAAATACTGGCATCTGAAGTACAATGAGCAGTTCTTC
.	.	TRBV25-1	TRBJ1-4	CASSLNTGTTNEKLFF	TGTGCCAGCAGCCTGAATACAGGGACAACTAATGAAAAACTGTTTTTT
TRBD1	.	TRBV13	TRBJ1-1	CASRDRGRGEAFF	TGTGCCAGCAGGGACAGGGGGCGAGGTGAAGCTTTCTTT
TRBD1	.	TRBV19	TRBJ1-1	CASSKPSQGHTEAFF	TGTGCCAGTAGTAAACCATCACAGGGGCACACTGAAGCTTTCTTT
TRBD1	.	TRBV7-9	TRBJ1-2	CASSLAGLGTADF	TGTGCCAGCAGCTTAGCTGGCCTAGGGACAGCGGATTTC
.	once	TRBV29-1	TRBJ2-5	CSADPPRVFQETQYF	TGCAGCGCCGATCCTCCCAGGGTGTTTCAAGAGACCCAGTACTTC
.	.	TRBV6-5	TRBJ1-4	CASSLLGQGNEKLFF	TGTGCCAGCAGTTTACTTGGACAAGGGAATGAAAAACTGTTTTTT
TRBD2	.	TRBV5-1	TRBJ2-1	CASSFNTGTSAPEQFF	TGCGCCAGCAGTTTCAATACCGGGACTAGCGCTCCTGAGCAGTTCTTC